The clone carrying this T cell receptor beta chain occurred many times. This record belongs to a study of T cells in Graves' hyperthyroidism and ophthalmopathy. Diagnoses were made from clinical symptoms, serum measures (thyroxine and TRAb), thyroid ultrasound and orbital computed tomography. Sampled blood dates from first hyperthyroidism diagnosis, and it precedes any ophthalmopathy symptoms. Regions amplified from RNA transcripts were the TCR beta CDR3 regions. First-round RT-PCR of the TCR CDR3 relied on the HTBI primer set. Each CDR3 protein is one row after TCRdb ran MiXCR on the multiplex PCR reads. The sample lists hundreds of thousands of distinct CDR3 sequences, 15% to 17% occurring once. The CDR3 is 13 amino acids. V lost 6 bases, J lost 0 bases, and 8 bases lay in between. CDR1 and CDR2 (germline): SGHTA, FQGNSA.

Sequenced: blood. The source is a woman in her late teens or twenties with Graves' hyperthyroidism that later progressed to Graves' ophthalmopathy. The V and J genes are TRBV7-2 and TRBJ2-5; perhaps D is TRBD1 or TRBD2 (5 bases each). CDR3 sequence: CASSLGHQETQYF. The DNA for the CDR3 is TGTGCCAGCAGTTTGGGACACCAAGAGACCCAGTACTTC.